A single sample is the source of the 23 T cell receptor beta chains below, sequenced in a study of cytomegalovirus exposure and HLA in healthy donors. 60 Vbeta and 13 Jbeta primers were used in PCR. Repertoires were generated with immunoSEQ multiplex PCR, while TCRdb's copy carries only in-frame clones and drops some. The table records 100,000 or so clones, 60% to 85% of them present only once. Sequencing was done on a sample of PBMCs. These TCRs come from a man aged 35-49 years in good health and CMV-seronegative.

This chain uses TRBV19 with TRBJ2-5, with 13 bases lining up with TRBD2. This CDR3 contains 14 residues. Germline values: CDR1 LNHDA, CDR2 SQIVND (reference sequence). The junction had 6 bases not matched to a gene; V was cut back by 0 bases and J by 14 bases. The CDR3 is CASSIDGTSGTYYF. The CDR3 region has the DNA TGTGCCAGTAGTATAGACGGGACTAGCGGGACCTATTACTTC.

V gene TRBV7-9 combines with J gene TRBJ1-2; TRBD1 might be the D (6 bases). Trimming left V 3 bases short and J 7 bases short, with 12 bases between. The CDR3 runs 13 residues. CDR1 is SEHNR, CDR2 FQNEAQ, per germline (reference sequence). The CDR3 nucleotides are TGTGCCAGCAGCTTTGGGGGCGACGGTGGCTACACCTTC. This gives the protein CASSFGGDGGYTF. Complete variable domain (other parts from reference TRBV7-9 and TRBJ1-2): DTGVSQNPRHKITKRGQNVTFRCDPISEHNRLYWYRQTLGQGPEFLTYFQNEAQLEKSRLLSDRFSAERPKGSFSTLEIQRTEQGDSAMYLCASSFGGDGGYTFGSGTRLTVV.

The chain joins TRBV7-6 to TRBJ2-2; 13 bases fit TRBD2. This CDR3 is built from 20 residues. The germline V gene has CDR1 SGHVS and CDR2 FNYEAQ. J lost 4 bases, V lost 1 base, and 12 bases had no gene match. This CDR3 reads CASSLEAGLAGVGITGELFF. DNA of the CDR3: TGTGCCAGCAGCTTAGAGGCCGGACTAGCGGGAGTCGGTATCACCGGGGAGCTGTTTTTT.

This clone was observed a handful of times. The chain recombines TRBV27 with TRBJ2-7; D might be TRBD1 (7 bases). Trimming took off 6 bases at V and 4 bases at J, with 16 bases between the two ends. Per the germline V gene, CDR1 is MNHEY and CDR2 is SMNVEV (reference sequence). This CDR3 is 14 amino acids long. CDR3 coding DNA: TGTGCCAGCAGCCCAGGGGGAGGAATATACGAGCAGTACTTC. Protein product: CASSPGGGIYEQYF.

The CDR3 region is CASSLPSGTSRQVETQYF. CDR3 nucleotide sequence: TGTGCCAGCAGCTTACCCTCCGGGACTAGCCGGCAGGTTGAGACCCAGTACTTC. The chain employs TRBV13 and TRBJ2-5; TRBD2 matches at 9 bases. V lost 2 bases to trimming and J lost 5 bases; unmatched junction nucleotides: 15. The CDR3 runs 18 residues. CDR1 and CDR2 (germline): PRHDT, FYEKMQ (reference sequence). Based on the CDR3 plus reference TRBV13 and TRBJ2-5, the full variable domain is AAGVIQSPRHLIKEKRETATLKCYPIPRHDTVYWYQQGPGQDPQFLISFYEKMQSDKGSIPDRFSAQQFSDYHSELNMSSLELGDSALYFCASSLPSGTSRQVETQYFGPGTRLLVL.

In DNA, the CDR3 is TGCAGCGCCGGAGAGAGCTCCTACAATGAGCAGTTCTTC. Its translation is CSAGESSYNEQFF. The chain combines TRBV29-1 with TRBJ2-1; D gene unclear. Germline V lookup: CDR1 SQVTM, CDR2 ANQGSEA. Trimming took 7 bases from V and 0 from J, leaving 10 bases between them. CDR3 length equals 13 residues.

A note on this clone: Within the sample, other DNA sequences also encode this same CDR3. The chain carries TRBV19 and TRBJ1-1, with 8 bases that match TRBD1. The germline V gene encodes CDR1 LNHDA and CDR2 SQIVND (reference sequence). The CDR3 length is 14 residues. Trimming at V came to 3 bases and at J to 1 base, leaving 1 base not matched to a gene. CDR3 loop: CASSIGQGNTEAFF. Here the CDR3 DNA reads TGTGCCAGTAGTATCGGACAGGGGAACACTGAAGCTTTCTTT.

The V call is TRBV7-6, the J call TRBJ2-1, with D possibly TRBD2 on 5 matching bases. Trimming pared 1 base from V and 2 bases from J, leaving 9 bases between. The CDR3 runs 15 residues. Per germline, CDR1 SGHVS and CDR2 FNYEAQ. Written as DNA, the CDR3 is TGTGCCAGCAGCTTAGATGGGAGCCCCTACAATGAGCAGTTCTTC. This encodes CASSLDGSPYNEQFF. Filled out from reference TRBV7-6 and TRBJ2-1, the complete variable domain reads GAGVSQSPRYKVTKRGQDVALRCDPISGHVSLYWYRQALGQGPEFLTYFNYEAQQDKSGLPNDRFSAERPEGSISTLTIQRTEQRDSAMYRCASSLDGSPYNEQFFGPGTRLTVL.

The chain has TRBV19 and TRBJ1-5; D is ambiguous. The CDR3 runs to 13 residues. V was clipped by 8 bases and J by 0 bases, with 8 bases between them. Per germline, CDR1 LNHDA and CDR2 SQIVND (reference sequence). CDR3 DNA: TGTGCCAGTCAGGATTATAGCAATCAGCCCCAGCATTTT. Protein: CASQDYSNQPQHF.

The chain combines TRBV4-2 with TRBJ2-2; tentative D call: TRBD1 (6 bases). The CDR3 runs to 15 residues. Looked up from germline, CDR1 is LGHNA and CDR2 is YNFKEQ. V gave up 4 bases and J gave up 7 bases, with 16 bases separating them. The CDR3 DNA follows: TGTGCCAGCAGCCCAGACGGAACAGGGTTCGGGGAGCTGTTTTTT. Protein: CASSPDGTGFGELFF.

The gene calls are TRBV9 and TRBJ1-6, with a possible D match to TRBD1 (5 bases). This CDR3 has 14 residues. V lost 3 bases to trimming and J lost 9 bases, with 13 bases between them. Germline CDR1 reads SGDLS; CDR2 reads YYNGEE. CDR3 loop: CASSGEGVASPLHF. The DNA of the CDR3 is TGTGCCAGCAGCGGAGAAGGGGTGGCTTCACCCCTCCACTTT.

As concerns this clone: Other DNA sequences in this sample translate to the same CDR3. The chain joins TRBV5-1 to TRBJ2-1, with TRBD2 identical over 8 bases. V was clipped by 0 bases and J by 7 bases; unmatched bases: 0. CDR1 is SGHRS and CDR2 is YFSETQ in the germline V gene. This CDR3 has 13 amino acids. CDR3 amino acids: CASSLAGGNEQFF. The CDR3 DNA reads as TGCGCCAGCAGCTTGGCGGGGGGGAATGAGCAGTTCTTC.

This clone has just one count. The J gene is TRBJ2-7, the V gene TRBV4-1; the match to TRBD2 covers 10 bases. The germline V gene encodes CDR1 MGHRA and CDR2 YSYEKL. The CDR3 contains 14 residues. The junction had 3 bases not matched to a gene; V was cut back by 1 base and J by 6 bases. The CDR3 sequence is CASSQVLAGREQYF. The CDR3 coding sequence is TGCGCCAGCAGCCAAGTACTAGCGGGACGCGAGCAGTACTTC.

The J gene is TRBJ1-1, the V gene TRBV6-6; 9 positions match TRBD1. This CDR3 has 16 residues. Germline CDR1 reads MNHNY; CDR2 reads SVGAGI (reference sequence). V was clipped by 5 bases and J by 2 bases; unmatched bases: 9. As DNA, the CDR3 is TGTGCCAGCAGTCCAAGGACAGGGGTTTTTAACACTGAAGCTTTCTTT. Its translation is CASSPRTGVFNTEAFF.

The gene calls are TRBV5-1 and TRBJ2-5, with TRBD2 matching 8 bases. Germline trimming cut 9 bases from V and 2 bases from J; bases unmatched to any gene: 12. The CDR3 has 15 amino acids. The germline V gene encodes CDR1 SGHRS and CDR2 YFSETQ. The CDR3 coding sequence is TGCGCCACGGGTCCGACCGGGAGGGGGCAAGAGACCCAGTACTTC. Its translation is CATGPTGRGQETQYF. The full variable domain, with the rest looked up from reference TRBV5-1 and TRBJ2-5, is KAGVTQTPRYLIKTRGQQVTLSCSPISGHRSVSWYQQTPGQGLQFLFEYFSETQRNKGNFPGRFSGRQFSNSRSEMNVSTLELGDSALYLCATGPTGRGQETQYFGPGTRLLVL.

The gene calls are TRBV7-9 and TRBJ1-4; D is undetermined. Looked up from germline, CDR1 is SEHNR and CDR2 is FQNEAQ (reference sequence). The V gene lost 0 bases and the J gene lost 6 bases, with 2 bases spanning the gap. The CDR3 spans 12 residues. Here the CDR3 DNA reads TGTGCCAGCAGCTTAGCCTATGAAAAACTGTTTTTT. Its translation is CASSLAYEKLFF.

The chain uses TRBV11-2 and TRBJ2-7; TRBD1 matches at 8 bases. CDR3 length equals 15 residues. CDR1 is SGHAT and CDR2 is FQNNGV in the germline V gene. Trimming cost V 1 base and J 0 bases; bases outside gene matches: 2. The DNA for the CDR3 is TGTGCCAGCAGCTTAGGACAGGGGTACTCCTACGAGCAGTACTTC. Amino acids: CASSLGQGYSYEQYF.

V gene TRBV7-6 combines with J gene TRBJ1-5; D is perhaps TRBD1 (5 bases). CDR3 length: 15 amino acids. The germline gives CDR1 SGHVS, CDR2 FNYEAQ. With 4 bases removed from V and 7 bases from J, the gap between germline ends came to 17 bases. The CDR3 loop is CASSSHRGAGQPQHF. CDR3 sequence (DNA): TGTGCCAGCAGCTCCCATCGCGGGGCTGGGCAGCCCCAGCATTTT.

This clone has just a few counts. This chain joins TRBV19 and TRBJ1-2; TRBD1 matches 9 bases. The V and J ends lost 4 bases and 10 bases, in that order; junction bases with no gene match: 7. Germline CDR1 and CDR2: LNHDA and SQIVND (reference sequence). The CDR3 spans 13 residues. In DNA form, the CDR3 reads TGTGCCAGTAGTAGCACCGGGGACAGGGACTACACCTTC. Amino acids: CASSSTGDRDYTF.

This chain joins TRBV27 and TRBJ1-1, with 7 bases that match TRBD1. The trim removed 5 bases at V and 2 bases at J, leaving 8 bases unmatched. Looked up from germline, CDR1 is MNHEY and CDR2 is SMNVEV (reference sequence). This CDR3 has 15 amino acids. CDR3: CASSNPGGINTEAFF. CDR3 in DNA: TGTGCCAGCAGTAACCCAGGGGGAATCAACACTGAAGCTTTCTTT.

The chain links TRBV5-8 to TRBJ2-1; TRBD1 aligns across 10 bases. The CDR3 sequence is 12 residues long. The germline gives CDR1 SGHTS, CDR2 YDEGEE. Trimming removed 4 bases from V and 15 bases from J; junction bases left unmatched: 7. The CDR3 loop is CASSAWTGGRFF. DNA of the CDR3: TGTGCCAGCAGCGCATGGACAGGGGGAAGGTTCTTC.

The CDR3 sequence is CASSFRQGYRNEQFF. CDR3 DNA sequence: TGTGCCAGCAGTTTTAGACAGGGTTATAGGAATGAGCAGTTCTTC. The V gene is TRBV6-5, the J gene TRBJ2-1, with 7 bases identical to TRBD1. The CDR3 extends over 15 amino acids. Germline V gene data show CDR1 as MNHEY and CDR2 as SVGAGI. J gave up 7 bases and V 4 bases, and 10 bases lay outside the gene matches.

The gene calls are TRBV19 and TRBJ1-5, with D maybe TRBD1 (5 bases). The CDR3 loop spans 15 amino acids. V was cut by 7 bases and J by 1 base, with 14 bases left in between. CDR1 is LNHDA and CDR2 is SQIVND in the germline V gene (reference sequence). This chain's CDR3 is CASIPDRGSNQPQHF. The CDR3 DNA reads as TGTGCCAGTATCCCGGATAGGGGAAGCAATCAGCCCCAGCATTTT.